The clone carrying this T cell receptor beta chain was counted many times. Its target is not known. The CDR3 totals 14 residues. Germline assignment: CDR1 SNHLY and CDR2 FYNNEI. The V and J ends lost 5 bases and 0 bases respectively, with 10 bases between them. The authors amplified TCR beta CDR3 regions from RNA transcripts. The first round was an RT-PCR with HTBI primers, and the second round was a multiplex PCR. TCRdb re-called the multiplex PCR reads through MiXCR, storing one row per CDR3 protein. The sample shows 580,000 or so distinct CDR3 sequences, under 45% of them seen only once. This record belongs to a study of Graves' ophthalmopathy and Graves' hyperthyroidism. General study findings and limits: Forecasting of ophthalmopathy progression by the model achieved over 55% sensitivity and around 77% specificity.

Certain patients, namely those with other autoimmune diseases, uncontrolled infections, pregnancy or lactation, were excluded. This TCR was recovered from an adult man with Graves' hyperthyroidism. The specimen was peripheral blood or thyroid tissue (not recorded which). This sequence joins TRBV2 and TRBJ1-2; no clear D. CDR3: CASSQDATNYGYTF. CDR3 bases: TGTGCCAGCAGTCAAGACGCTACTAACTATGGCTACACCTTC.